This T cell receptor beta chain was captured in a study of blood T cell repertoires in COVID-19. Study background: COVID-19 samples from acute and convalescent phases originated in the United States, Italy and Spain. PBMCs, B-cell-depleted T cells, or T cells provided the cDNA or gDNA that made up the material.

Germline loops: CDR1 MNHEY, CDR2 SVGAGI. V was cut by 0 bases and J by 6 bases, with 12 bases left in between. The CDR3 runs 14 residues. The protocol was immunoSEQ multiplex PCR, while the TCRdb copy is restricted to in-frame clones and leaves out a portion. Of about 440,000 clones in the sample, roughly 85% are singletons; the top ten hold 1.5% to 2%. Participant-reported clinical history was the basis for cohort assignment. Sequencing input: PBMCs or T cells enriched from blood (not recorded which). The chain links TRBV6-5 to TRBJ2-7, with a weak D call TRBD1 (5 bases). The clonotype originates from a woman younger than 35 with acute COVID-19. In DNA form, the CDR3 reads TGTGCCAGCAGTTACTCCTCCAGGGTGGGCGAGCAGTACTTC. Protein: CASSYSSRVGEQYF.